What follows are 4 T cell receptor beta chains derived from one specimen sequenced in a study of T cell changes during pregnancy in multiple sclerosis. TCRdb's table, derived via immunoSEQ multiplex PCR, lists solely in-frame clones and lacks some. Altogether approximately 85,000 clones are present, approximately 90% being singletons, with the ten largest covering roughly 2.5%. Sequenced material: peripheral blood, taken in the first trimester of pregnancy. The receptors shown here come from a female donor with multiple sclerosis, enrolled in a pregnancy study.

This chain uses TRBV19 with TRBJ2-7; TRBD2 matches at 9 bases. There are 15 residues in the CDR3. Germline values: CDR1 LNHDA, CDR2 SQIVND (reference sequence). J was trimmed by 3 bases and V by 5 bases; bases with no gene match: 8. CDR3 bases: TGTGCCAGTAGTGAAGGACTAGCGCGTGTCTACGAGCAGTACTTC. The encoded protein is CASSEGLARVYEQYF.

The V gene is TRBV2, the J gene TRBJ2-1; D uncertain. With 5 bases removed from V and 5 bases from J, the gap between germline ends came to 19 bases. The germline V gene encodes CDR1 SNHLY and CDR2 FYNNEI. The CDR3 length is 16 residues. This CDR3 reads CASSLILVPPDNEQFF. The CDR3 bases are TGTGCCAGCAGTCTGATCCTAGTGCCCCCAGACAATGAGCAGTTCTTC.

J is TRBJ1-5 and V is TRBV7-2, with unresolved D. The V gene lost 3 bases and the J gene lost 6 bases, with 9 bases spanning the gap. The CDR3 has 13 amino acids. The V gene's germline CDR1 is SGHTA and CDR2 FQGNSA. The CDR3 sequence is CASSFEVVQPQHF. DNA for the CDR3: TGTGCCAGCAGCTTTGAGGTCGTTCAGCCCCAGCATTTT. Based on the CDR3 plus reference TRBV7-2 and TRBJ1-5, the full variable domain is GAGVSQSPSNKVTEKGKDVELRCDPISGHTALYWYRQSLGQGLEFLIYFQGNSAPDKSGLPSDRFSAERTGGSVSTLTIQRTQQEDSAVYLCASSFEVVQPQHFGDGTRLSIL.

In its sample, this clone was seen once. The genes are TRBV13 and TRBJ2-7; 13 nucleotides align to TRBD2. CDR1 and CDR2 (germline): PRHDT, FYEKMQ (reference sequence). The ends lost 5 bases at V and 5 bases at J; junction bases unmatched: 9. The CDR3 contains 16 residues. CDR3 loop: CASSPPTGTSGNEQYF. The CDR3 DNA sequence: TGTGCCAGCAGCCCCCCCACCGGGACTAGCGGGAACGAGCAGTACTTC.